The entry below describes one T cell receptor (beta chain). Its antigen is unknown. Base qualities are not provided; no much larger clone lies one nucleotide away. The data were taken from a study of shared clonotypes between healthy human individuals (dated by TCRdb to the early 2020s). For the wider study: Three men and two women, aged 18 to 49 years, made up the cohort. For each donor, three plates each were used for CD4 naive and CD4 memory, two plates were used for CD8 naive, and one plate was used for CD8 memory. The study deeply sequenced blood TCR repertoires of about five healthy adults to estimate repertoire size and the extent of clonotype sharing between individuals. To increase sequencing depth and limit assay-specific biases, TCR repertoire library preparation and sequencing were carried out by different laboratories using diverse techniques. Leukapheresis yielded between about 0.9 and 10 billion PBMCs per donor. The paper's findings and limits, for the study overall: Because the study included only a small number of donors, the genetic and exposure-history diversity represented was limited. Compared with non-shared clonotypes, the clonotypes found in all four sorted-subset donors had higher generation probabilities. Incomplete sequencing was indicated by rarefaction of sorted-subset datasets, despite the large sequencing depth. Pairwise subsampling indicated that sequencing depth was expected to affect the degree of clonotype sharing among donors. When several donors were compared, the shared fraction of clonotypes was around 4.6% for naive CD4, around 3.6% for naive CD8, 2.3% for memory CD4, and less than 0.45% for memory CD8. Naive subsets generally had larger estimated clonotype richness than memory subsets did. Sampling was limited to blood, and TCR repertoires in tissue likely differ from TCR repertoires in blood.

CD8 naive samples consisted of CD45RO-negative cells that were positively selected for CCR7, yielding a CD45RA+CCR7+ population without TemRA cells. Healthy HIV-negative adults with no recently reported acute infections or vaccinations were included as donors. Only Caucasian adults living in Nashville, Tennessee, USA were represented among the donors. After blood collection by leukapheresis, PBMCs were isolated using Ficoll-Histopaque density gradient centrifugation and then cryopreserved in the vapor phase of liquid nitrogen. Purity and quantity of every magnetically sorted T cell population were checked by analytical flow cytometry. Each sorted fraction had its genomic DNA isolated and then quantified by UV absorbance on a Nanodrop 2000c. CDR3 length: 14 amino acids, cysteine to phenylalanine. Only the CDR3 DNA stays, 42 bases, in frame from base 1. CDR1 is given as MDHEN and CDR2 as SYDVKM, both from the germline V gene. V is clipped by 3 bases and J by 3 bases, and the sequence between their germline boundaries is 12 bases long.

TCR CDR3 regions were amplified from genomic DNA by multiplex PCR using the deep immunoSEQ assay. For each cell subset, the extracted genomic DNA was distributed evenly across all wells of several immunoSEQ 96-well plates, and each plate served as one replicate. For sorted subsets, approximately 210 ng of genomic DNA, equivalent to tens of thousands of T cell genomes, went into each replicate PCR. The purified libraries were quantified using a Qubit 3.0 fluorometer, sized with a Bioanalyzer 2100, and then quantified again using the KAPA Library Quantification kit. Every immunoSEQ 96-well plate was sequenced on a separate single-read 150-cycle Illumina NextSeq 550 flow cell. Per the source publication's procedure: Because the immunoSEQ output held only junctional sequences and lacked quality scores, the filtering could not match the filtering applied to full-length reads. Sequences were annotated with PyIR, a Python wrapper for IgBLAST v1.9, using IMGT germline references to assign V/J genes and CDR3. Reads with weak V/J assignments (E-value above 1e-6), missing CDR3, stop codons, out-of-frame junctions, or ambiguous translated residues were removed. V3J clonotypes were defined as sequences sharing the same inferred V gene, J gene, and CDR3 amino acid sequence. Percentage overlap between repertoires was calculated by dividing the number of shared unique clonotypes by the size of the smaller repertoire. Richness of each repertoire was evaluated using RTK rarefaction, the Chao1 estimator, and Recon v2.1 estimates of unobserved clonotypes. OLGA was used to compute generation probabilities for all TCRbeta clonotypes that the gDNA method yielded from several donors. As stored in TCRdb, this immuneACCESS dataset retains in-frame rearrangements with V and J assigned. A fraction of the clones does not appear; measured against another copy, unresolved V genes explain less than half of the discrepancy, and the remainder lacks a known reason. V and J calls and clone size are those listed in that table; D and trimming were worked out from the DNA. The sample table contains about 680,000 clones; only one count was recorded for around 90% of them. 24% of the sample is in the top ten clones.

The V and J genes are TRBV28 and TRBJ2-7, and the D gene may be TRBD2, 6 bases matching. Sequencing input: naive CD8+ T cells sorted from blood. The sample's cell subset or site label is to be understood as: CD45RA+CCR7+. This clonotype was obtained from a man aged 25 to 45 in good health. The CDR3 amino acid sequence is: CASSFSAGYYEQYF. The DNA sequence follows: TGTGCCAGCAGTTTTTCCGCGGGATACTACGAGCAGTACTTC. Where the CDR3 stops, the reference TRBV28 and TRBJ2-7 genes take over; the full variable domain is DVKVTQSSRYLVKRTGEKVFLECVQDMDHENMFWYRQDPGLGLRLIYFSYDVKMKEKGDIPEGYSVSREKKERFSLILESASTNQTSMYLCASSFSAGYYEQYFGPGTRLTVT.